These 28 T cell receptor beta chains were all obtained from the same sample, sequenced in a study of T-cell reconstitution after alpha-beta-depleted transplantation in children. A library of TCRbeta sequences, prepared with unique molecular identifiers, was generated. TCRdb itself ran the PCR reads through MiXCR, one entry per CDR3 protein. Counted here are 350,000 to 450,000 distinct CDR3 sequences, about a fifth occurring once; the ten biggest clones make up 3.8%. Material: PBMCs from the stem cell graft donor, obtained from the stem cell graft. The receptors come from a human donor who donated a stem cell graft to a child with acute myeloid leukemia.

The chain carries TRBV11-2 and TRBJ2-5; 9 nucleotides align to TRBD1. The CDR3 has 14 amino acids. CDR1 SGHAT and CDR2 FQNNGV come from the germline V gene. V shed 4 bases, J shed 5 bases, and the junction held 5 bases outside the gene matches. The CDR3 spells CASSSGTGIETQYF. The CDR3 DNA reads as TGTGCCAGCAGCTCAGGGACAGGGATCGAGACCCAGTACTTC.

The J gene is TRBJ2-5, the V gene TRBV6-1; 7 nucleotides match TRBD1. This CDR3 is 13 amino acids long. The V and J ends lost 6 bases and 6 bases, in that order; junction bases with no gene match: 7. The germline V gene has CDR1 MNHNS and CDR2 SASEGT. The CDR3 sequence is CASSFDRVKTQYF. The CDR3 DNA follows: TGTGCCAGCAGCTTTGACAGGGTGAAGACCCAGTACTTC.

The chain recombines TRBV27 with TRBJ1-3; 11 positions match TRBD1. J gave up 2 bases and V 4 bases, and 1 base lay outside the gene matches. This CDR3 has 15 amino acids. The germline gives CDR1 MNHEY, CDR2 SMNVEV (reference sequence). CDR3 region: CASSWTGGPGNTIYF. In DNA form, the CDR3 reads TGTGCCAGCAGTTGGACAGGGGGCCCTGGAAACACCATATATTTT.

This clonotype was seen only once. This chain joins TRBV28 and TRBJ2-7, with 7 bases that match TRBD2. From germline, CDR1 is MDHEN and CDR2 SYDVKM. The CDR3 runs 18 residues. V shed 3 bases, J shed 2 bases, and the junction held 16 bases outside the gene matches. CDR3 amino acids: CASSLVLSLTSLPYEQYF. Here the CDR3 DNA reads TGTGCCAGCAGTTTGGTCCTCTCCTTGACTAGCCTGCCCTACGAGCAGTACTTC.

This clonotype was found a few times. V usage is TRBV20-1 and J usage is TRBJ2-1; 8 nucleotides line up with TRBD1. Germline values: CDR1 DFQATT, CDR2 SNEGSKA (reference sequence). V lost 4 bases and J lost 9; bases outside the gene matches: 14. The CDR3 is 15 amino acids. The CDR3 DNA reads TGCAGTGCTACAGGGGGCGAGGTTAAGGAGGGTGAGCAGTTCTTC. Its translation is CSATGGEVKEGEQFF.

This clonotype was found many times. The rearrangement links TRBV27 to TRBJ2-3; D remains ambiguous. The germline V and J ends were trimmed by 9 bases and 0 bases, with 4 bases remaining between them. CDR1 and CDR2 from the germline V gene are MNHEY and SMNVEV (reference sequence). The CDR3 covers 11 residues. In DNA form, the CDR3 reads TGTGCCAGTGGGAGCACAGATACGCAGTATTTT. Translation: CASGSTDTQYF.

This rearrangement joins TRBV20-1 to TRBJ2-3; D uncertain. This CDR3 has 15 residues. V gave up 5 bases and J gave up 0 bases, with 15 bases separating them. Germline loops: CDR1 DFQATT, CDR2 SNEGSKA (reference sequence). CDR3 sequence: CSAPRYWSSTDTQYF. As DNA, the CDR3 is TGCAGTGCTCCCCGTTATTGGAGTAGCACAGATACGCAGTATTTT.

This clonotype turned up a few times. The chain uses TRBV7-2 and TRBJ2-1; 10 bases are shared with TRBD2. V shed 2 bases, J shed 6 bases, and the junction held 7 bases outside the gene matches. From germline, CDR1 is SGHTA and CDR2 FQGNSA. CDR3 length: 16 residues. CDR3 amino acids: CASSLTSGRAFNEQFF. The CDR3 region has the DNA TGTGCCAGCAGCTTAACGAGCGGGAGGGCCTTCAATGAGCAGTTCTTC.

This clonotype was seen more than once but under ten times. This rearrangement joins TRBV20-1 to TRBJ2-3, with TRBD2 as a possible D gene (6 bases). Germline assignment: CDR1 DFQATT and CDR2 SNEGSKA (reference sequence). The CDR3 consists of 15 residues. The CDR3 DNA reads TGCAGGGGGGTGTGGGAGGACCCAAACACAGATACGCAGTATTTT. This codes for CRGVWEDPNTDTQYF.

This clonotype was detected only a few times. The chain employs TRBV12-3 or TRBV12-4 and TRBJ2-5; TRBD1 matches 9 bases. With 5 bases clipped from V and 5 bases from J, the junction kept 15 bases outside the gene matches. This CDR3 has 17 amino acids. CDR3 nucleotides: TGTGCCAGCAGTACCCAGGACAGGGGATTTGGGAGGGAGACCCAGTACTTC. The encoded protein is CASSTQDRGFGRETQYF.

The V call is TRBV5-6, the J call TRBJ2-5, with 13 positions matching TRBD2. Losses at the gene ends were 4 bases for V and 5 bases for J; bases not matched to a gene: 2. The germline gives CDR1 SGHDT, CDR2 YYEEEE. The CDR3 runs 14 residues. The CDR3 DNA is TGTGCCAGCAGCGGACTAGCGGGAGAGGAGACCCAGTACTTC. Protein sequence: CASSGLAGEETQYF.

The J gene is TRBJ2-7, the V gene TRBV12-3 or TRBV12-4; no clear D gene. V lost 5 bases to trimming and J lost 0 bases, with 14 bases between them. The CDR3 is 15 residues long. The CDR3 DNA sequence: TGTGCCAGCAGTCCAAGGTCCCGATTCTCCTACGAGCAGTACTTC. Protein: CASSPRSRFSYEQYF.

This clonotype turned up a few times. The V call is TRBV29-1, the J call TRBJ1-1; D gene unclear. The germline gives CDR1 SQVTM, CDR2 ANQGSEA. The CDR3 totals 12 residues. V lost 8 bases and J 1 base, leaving 11 bases between the germline ends. The CDR3 region is CSSETANTEAFF. In DNA, the CDR3 is TGCAGCTCGGAGACTGCGAACACTGAAGCTTTCTTT. Combining the CDR3 with reference TRBV29-1 and TRBJ1-1 gives the whole variable domain SAVISQKPSRDICQRGTSLTIQCQVDSQVTMMFWYRQQPGQSLTLIATANQGSEATYESGFVIDKFPISRPNLTFSTLTVSNMSPEDSSIYLCSSETANTEAFFGQGTRLTVV.

This clonotype occurred a few times. The chain couples TRBV5-1 to TRBJ1-1; D gene ambiguous. The CDR3 spans 13 residues. CDR1 and CDR2 (germline): SGHRS, YFSETQ. Trimming stripped 2 bases from V and 1 base from J, with 6 bases between. In nucleotides, the CDR3 is TGCGCCAGCAGCTTCAACGGGAACACTGAAGCTTTCTTT. Protein product: CASSFNGNTEAFF.

The V and J genes are TRBV4-2 and TRBJ2-7; 9 nucleotides line up with TRBD1. The V and J ends lost 0 bases and 4 bases, in that order; junction bases with no gene match: 4. This CDR3 contains 15 residues. Germline assignment: CDR1 LGHNA and CDR2 YNFKEQ. CDR3 DNA sequence: TGTGCCAGCAGCCAAGAAGGGACAGGGTTGTACGAGCAGTACTTC. Its protein product is CASSQEGTGLYEQYF.

Ten or more counts support this clonotype. The chain links TRBV12-3 or TRBV12-4 to TRBJ2-5; D gene uncertain. The CDR3 has 12 residues. V lost 6 bases and J 1 base, leaving 6 bases between the germline ends. CDR3 loop: CASSQIQETQYF. In nucleotides, the CDR3 is TGTGCCAGCAGCCAGATCCAAGAGACCCAGTACTTC.

This chain links TRBV11-2 with TRBJ1-4, with a tentative D call TRBD1 (5 bases). Germline V CDR1 and CDR2: SGHAT, FQNNGV. V was shortened by 5 bases and J by 7 bases, with 20 bases between the two germline ends. The CDR3 runs 16 residues. CDR3 DNA: TGTGCCAGCAGCATGTCCTCCCCAGCCGGGGCTGAAAAACTGTTTTTT. This codes for CASSMSSPAGAEKLFF.

The chain links TRBV20-1 to TRBJ2-3, with 8 positions matching TRBD1. Germline V gene data show CDR1 as DFQATT and CDR2 as SNEGSKA (reference sequence). This CDR3 region has 15 residues. The CDR3 sequence is CRAQLGTGSTDTQYF. Written as DNA, the CDR3 is TGCAGAGCCCAGCTCGGGACAGGTAGCACAGATACGCAGTATTTT.

The table lists this clonotype with many counts. V gene TRBV5-1 combines with J gene TRBJ2-5, with D unclear. V was trimmed by 2 bases and J by 4 bases, leaving 3 bases between them. Germline V CDR1 and CDR2: SGHRS, YFSETQ. The CDR3 contains 11 residues. This CDR3 is CASSFTETQYF. CDR3 in DNA: TGCGCCAGCAGCTTCACAGAGACCCAGTACTTC.

A few counts support this clonotype. The chain employs TRBV2 and TRBJ2-5; D is perhaps TRBD2 (6 bases). V shed 5 bases and J shed 4 bases, with 17 bases lying between them. CDR1 and CDR2 (germline): SNHLY, FYNNEI. The CDR3 is 15 residues long. CDR3 in amino acids: CASSPSTSLRETQYF. CDR3 coding DNA: TGTGCCAGCAGTCCCTCGACTAGTCTGAGAGAGACCCAGTACTTC.

This chain uses TRBV5-1 with TRBJ2-7, with TRBD1 matching over 10 bases. J lost 3 bases, V lost 4 bases, and 4 bases had no gene match. The CDR3 contains 14 residues. Germline V gene sequence: CDR1 SGHRS, CDR2 YFSETQ. The CDR3 DNA follows: TGCGCCAGCAGCGATGGGACAGGGGACTACGAGCAGTACTTC. It encodes CASSDGTGDYEQYF.

This clonotype was seen more than once but under ten times. The rearrangement uses TRBV11-3 and TRBJ2-1, with a possible D match to TRBD2 (5 bases). There are 14 residues in the CDR3. Germline V gives CDR1 SGHNT, CDR2 YENEEA. V gave up 5 bases and J gave up 6 bases, with 14 bases separating them. The CDR3 sequence is CASSLRASTNEQFF. CDR3 sequence (DNA): TGTGCCAGCAGCCTGCGGGCCAGTACCAATGAGCAGTTCTTC.

This clonotype has ten or more counts. The rearrangement uses TRBV20-1 and TRBJ2-1, with D maybe TRBD1 (5 bases). Per the germline V gene, CDR1 is DFQATT and CDR2 is SNEGSKA (reference sequence). This CDR3 is built from 12 residues. The V gene lost 0 bases and the J gene lost 12 bases, with 12 bases spanning the gap. The DNA for the CDR3 is TGCAGTGCTAGAGATCTGGAAAGGGGGCAGTTCTTC. Translating gives CSARDLERGQFF.

The chain couples TRBV12-3 or TRBV12-4 to TRBJ2-2; 8 bases fit TRBD1. This CDR3 comprises 15 residues. The ends lost 5 bases at V and 4 bases at J; junction bases unmatched: 6. The CDR3 region is CASSEDRVGTGELFF. As DNA, the CDR3 is TGTGCCAGCAGTGAGGACAGGGTCGGCACCGGGGAGCTGTTTTTT.

J is TRBJ2-7 and V is TRBV7-3; TRBD1 aligns across 8 bases. The CDR3 is 15 amino acids. Looked up from germline, CDR1 is SGHTA and CDR2 is FQGTGA. V dropped 1 base and J dropped 6; count of bases not matched to a gene: 8. The CDR3 DNA is TGTGCCAGCAGCTTAATCAGCGGACAGGGACTCGAGCAGTACTTC. Encoded protein: CASSLISGQGLEQYF.

The V and J genes are TRBV20-1 and TRBJ2-1; maybe TRBD1 (5 bases). V was cut by 0 bases and J by 7 bases, with 16 bases left in between. CDR1 is DFQATT and CDR2 is SNEGSKA in the germline V gene (reference sequence). CDR3 size: 15 residues. For the CDR3, the DNA is TGCAGTGCTAGAGACTATTGGGGCAGCCGGAATGAGCAGTTCTTC. Residues: CSARDYWGSRNEQFF.

This chain links TRBV4-3 with TRBJ2-5; tentatively, D is TRBD1 or TRBD2 (5 bases each). The CDR3 is made up of 13 amino acids. Looked up from germline, CDR1 is LGHNA and CDR2 is YSLEER. V was trimmed by 0 bases and J by 5 bases, leaving 7 bases between them. The CDR3: CASSQDEGETQYF. CDR3 coding DNA: TGCGCCAGCAGCCAAGATGAGGGGGAGACCCAGTACTTC.

In its sample, this clonotype was seen once. DNA of the CDR3: TGCGCCAGCAGCCAACTCCCCTGGGACAGGCCCTCTGGGGCCAACGTCCTGACTTTC. This sequence encodes CASSQLPWDRPSGANVLTF. The J gene is TRBJ2-6, the V gene TRBV4-3; TRBD1 agrees at 8 bases. V lost 2 bases to trimming and J lost 0 bases; unmatched junction nucleotides: 9. Germline CDR1 reads LGHNA; CDR2 reads YSLEER. The CDR3 sequence is 19 residues long.